The clone carrying this T cell receptor beta chain was seen once. Its antigen is not identified. At the survey level, the v3.0 immunoSEQ assay was run. Sequencing used immunoSEQ multiplex PCR; TCRdb keeps in-frame clones, though not all of them. This table has under 20,000 clones, around nine tenths appearing once. The sample originates from a study of long-term antiretroviral therapy in people with HIV. Study-wide results and limits: Even long-term ART left TRB diversity below transplant donor controls, despite gains. Control repertoires displayed wider CDR3 length ranges than the HIV repertoires. Clones that had undergone expansion before ART dominated the repertoire at all time points.

The source of this sequence is a man in his forties with HIV. Sample: unsorted PBMCs, taken 0.5 years after starting antiretroviral therapy.

In nucleotides, the CDR3 is TGCGCCAGCAGCTTGGAATTTGCCAGGGAGGGTGAAAAACTGTTTTTT. Translating it yields CASSLEFAREGEKLFF. The V and J genes are TRBV5-1 and TRBJ1-4; TRBD1 is a possible D gene (5 bases). Trimming removed 0 bases from V and 7 bases from J, with 16 bases in between. CDR1 and CDR2 from the germline V gene are SGHRS and YFSETQ. This CDR3 is 16 amino acids long.